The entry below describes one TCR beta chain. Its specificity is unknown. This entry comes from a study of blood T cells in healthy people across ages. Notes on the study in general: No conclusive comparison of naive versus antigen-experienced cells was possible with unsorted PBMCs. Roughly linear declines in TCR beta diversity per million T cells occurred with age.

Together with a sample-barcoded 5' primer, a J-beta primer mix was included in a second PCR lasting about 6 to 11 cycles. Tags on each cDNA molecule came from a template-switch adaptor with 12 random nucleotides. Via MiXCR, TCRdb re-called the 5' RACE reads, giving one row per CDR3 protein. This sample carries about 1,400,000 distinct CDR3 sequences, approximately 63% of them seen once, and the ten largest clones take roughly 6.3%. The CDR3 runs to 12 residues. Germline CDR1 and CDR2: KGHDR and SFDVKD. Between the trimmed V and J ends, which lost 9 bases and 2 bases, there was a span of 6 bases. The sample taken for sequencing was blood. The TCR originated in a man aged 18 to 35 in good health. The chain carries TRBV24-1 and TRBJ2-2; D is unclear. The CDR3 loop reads CATAGNTGELFF. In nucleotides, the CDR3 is TGTGCCACCGCAGGAAACACCGGGGAGCTGTTTTTT.